Listed below are T cell receptor beta chains from one sample, sequenced in a study of cytomegalovirus exposure and HLA in healthy donors. Generated by immunoSEQ multiplex PCR, the TCRdb table keeps only in-frame clones and is missing some. The sample includes some 110,000 clones, 81% of them seen just once. Specimen: PBMCs. These receptors were taken from a woman aged 30 to 39 in good health and CMV-seronegative. Each CDR3 is given with its conserved first and last residue. A D gene is named only where the DNA matches it firmly. Clone size is shown for a subset of rows, as once, few, many or a class of expanded clone.

TRBV19	once	TRBD2	TRBJ2-1	CASSQAGVDEQFF	TGTGCCAGTAGTCAGGCGGGAGTTGATGAGCAGTTCTTC
TRBV15	-	TRBD1	TRBJ2-1	CATSREGQGDEQFF	TGTGCCACCAGCAGAGAGGGACAGGGGGATGAGCAGTTCTTC
TRBV28	-	TRBD1	TRBJ1-2	CATHSGTGGLRPNTF	TGTGCCACTCACTCCGGGACAGGGGGCCTAAGACCTAATACCTTC
TRBV7-8	-	TRBD1	TRBJ1-5	CASSRQGLDNQPQHF	TGTGCCAGCAGCAGACAGGGGCTTGACAATCAGCCCCAGCATTTT
TRBV7-9	-	-	TRBJ2-5	CASSLAGTAETQYF	TGTGCCAGCAGCTTAGCCGGTACAGCCGAGACCCAGTACTTC
TRBV21-1	-	-	TRBJ2-7	CASSKVELTSTGRSYEQYF	TGTGCCAGCAGCAAAGTAGAGCTAACGTCGACAGGGCGCTCCTACGAGCAGTACTTC
TRBV27	once	-	TRBJ2-5	CASRGLKETQYF	TGTGCCAGCCGGGGACTGAAAGAGACCCAGTACTTC
TRBV4-2	-	TRBD2	TRBJ2-7	CASSQDTLAVSYEQYF	TGTGCCAGCAGCCAAGATACCCTAGCGGTCTCCTACGAGCAGTACTTC
TRBV11-2	-	-	TRBJ2-2	CASSLFEAGELFF	TGTGCCAGCAGCTTATTCGAGGCCGGGGAGCTGTTTTTT
TRBV19	-	-	TRBJ1-5	CASSIRDFNQPQHF	TGTGCCAGTAGTATTAGGGACTTCAATCAGCCCCAGCATTTT
TRBV2	-	-	TRBJ2-5	CASARGGGDQETQYF	TGTGCCAGCGCCCGGGGAGGGGGGGACCAAGAGACCCAGTACTTC
TRBV7-9	-	TRBD1	TRBJ2-1	CASSLETGAYNEQFF	TGTGCCAGCAGCTTAGAGACAGGGGCATACAATGAGCAGTTCTTC
TRBV7-2	-	TRBD1	TRBJ1-1	CASTRGQGTEAFF	TGTGCCAGCACCAGAGGACAGGGCACTGAAGCTTTCTTT
TRBV6-5	-	-	TRBJ2-7	CASSPGSYEQYF	TGTGCCAGCAGCCCAGGGTCCTACGAGCAGTACTTC
TRBV7-3	-	TRBD2	TRBJ2-1	CASSLRGTSGINEQFF	TGTGCCAGCAGCCTCAGAGGGACTAGCGGGATCAATGAGCAGTTCTTC
TRBV27	-	TRBD1	TRBJ2-7	CASSKPGQGGYEQYF	TGTGCCAGCAGCAAACCGGGACAGGGGGGGTACGAGCAGTACTTC
TRBV10-3	once	-	TRBJ1-5	CATGSGSNQPQHF	TGTGCCACTGGTAGCGGGAGCAATCAGCCCCAGCATTTT
TRBV18	-	TRBD2	TRBJ2-7	CASSETSGSDEQYF	TGTGCCAGCTCAGAGACTAGCGGGAGTGACGAGCAGTACTTC
TRBV21-1	-	-	TRBJ2-1	CASPWREQFF	TGTGCCAGTCCTTGGCGGGAGCAGTTCTTC
TRBV27	-	TRBD1	TRBJ2-4	CASSLLGQGNIQYF	TGTGCCAGCAGTTTACTGGGACAGGGAAACATTCAGTACTTC
TRBV4-2	few	-	TRBJ2-3	CASSHVRALGTDTQYF	TGTGCCAGCAGCCATGTCAGAGCCCTCGGGACAGATACGCAGTATTTT
TRBV4-2	-	TRBD2	TRBJ2-3	CASSEEAGAGQDTQYF	TGTGCCAGCTCCGAGGAAGCGGGGGCCGGGCAAGATACGCAGTATTTT
TRBV7-9	-	-	TRBJ2-7	CSSSLTDEQYF	TGTTCCAGCAGCTTAACGGACGAGCAGTACTTC
TRBV7-3	-	-	TRBJ2-3	CASSLRNTDTQYF	TGTGCCAGCAGCCTACGAAACACAGATACGCAGTATTTT
TRBV6-5	once	-	TRBJ2-7	CASSSPGHKLEQYF	TGTGCCAGCAGTTCCCCGGGACACAAGTTGGAGCAGTACTTC
TRBV21-1	-	-	TRBJ2-5	CASSKVGLAGGQETQYF	TGTGCCAGCAGCAAGGTGGGACTAGCGGGAGGTCAAGAGACCCAGTACTTC
TRBV4-1	-	TRBD1	TRBJ1-2	CASSQRPFFRDRGTNYGYTF	TGCGCCAGCAGCCAGAGGCCATTTTTCCGGGACAGGGGAACTAACTATGGCTACACCTTC
TRBV25-1	-	TRBD1	TRBJ1-1	CASSLGGTVNTEAFF	TGTGCCAGCAGTCTTGGAGGGACAGTGAACACTGAAGCTTTCTTT
TRBV20-1	-	-	TRBJ2-7	CSPTLGYEQYF	TGCAGTCCAACTCTAGGATACGAGCAGTACTTC
TRBV5-1	-	TRBD2	TRBJ2-7	CASSSKAGGPFGEQYF	TGCGCCAGCAGCTCCAAAGCGGGAGGGCCGTTTGGCGAGCAGTACTTC
TRBV7-9	-	-	TRBJ1-3	CASSLDVLFGNTIYF	TGTGCCAGCAGCTTAGATGTACTGTTTGGAAACACCATATATTTT
TRBV5-4	-	TRBD2	TRBJ2-7	CASSYGLAGGSSYEQYF	TGTGCCAGCAGCTATGGACTAGCGGGAGGGAGCTCCTACGAGCAGTACTTC
TRBV6-6	-	-	TRBJ2-2	CASSTTANTGELFF	TGTGCCAGCAGCACCACAGCGAACACCGGGGAGCTGTTTTTT
TRBV15	-	TRBD1	TRBJ2-2	CATSRGTGATGELFF	TGTGCCACCAGCAGAGGGACAGGGGCCACCGGGGAGCTGTTTTTT
TRBV7-6	-	-	TRBJ2-5	CASSPAGARETQYF	TGTGCCAGCAGCCCGGCGGGGGCCAGGGAGACCCAGTACTTC
TRBV30	-	-	TRBJ2-5	CAWSVGGQETQYF	TGTGCCTGGAGTGTTGGTGGCCAGGAGACCCAGTACTTC
TRBV11-3	once	TRBD1	TRBJ1-3	CASSAAWGQGAGNTIYF	TGTGCCAGCAGCGCAGCCTGGGGACAGGGGGCCGGAAACACCATATATTTT
TRBV5-1	-	-	TRBJ2-1	CASSSDSSYNEQFF	TGCGCCAGCAGCTCCGACAGTTCCTACAATGAGCAGTTCTTC
TRBV18	-	TRBD1	TRBJ1-4	CASSLQGNGEKLFF	TGTGCCAGCTCACTACAGGGGAATGGTGAAAAACTGTTTTTT
TRBV30	-	-	TRBJ1-1	CAWSLGLGGTEAFF	TGTGCCTGGAGTCTCGGCTTAGGGGGCACTGAAGCTTTCTTT
TRBV6-5	-	TRBD1	TRBJ1-1	CASSDRTGQTEAFF	TGTGCCAGCAGTGACCGGACAGGGCAAACTGAAGCTTTCTTT
TRBV6-1	few	TRBD1	TRBJ1-2	CAGKPTGLYGYTF	TGTGCCGGAAAACCGACAGGGCTCTATGGCTACACCTTC
TRBV6-5	-	-	TRBJ2-1	CASSPDRYEQFF	TGTGCCAGCAGCCCCGACAGATATGAGCAGTTCTTC
TRBV10-3	once	-	TRBJ2-5	CAISPLETAQETQYF	TGTGCCATCAGCCCCCTAGAGACCGCTCAAGAGACCCAGTACTTC
TRBV7-6	-	TRBD1	TRBJ2-3	CASSLVWDRGPSGTDTQYF	TGTGCCAGCAGCTTAGTTTGGGACAGGGGGCCCTCCGGCACAGATACGCAGTATTTT
TRBV5-4	-	TRBD2	TRBJ2-1	CASSLPRGGFTEQFF	TGTGCCAGCAGCTTGCCCCGGGGGGGGTTCACTGAGCAGTTCTTC
TRBV6-1	-	-	TRBJ1-3	CASSIPYSGNTIYF	TGTGCCAGCAGCATTCCCTACTCTGGAAACACCATATATTTT
TRBV30	-	TRBD1	TRBJ2-1	CAWTDRGVYNEQFF	TGTGCCTGGACCGACAGGGGAGTTTACAATGAGCAGTTCTTC
TRBV5-1	-	TRBD2	TRBJ2-7	CASSLGWGGSYEQYF	TGCGCCAGCAGCTTGGGGTGGGGCGGGAGTTACGAGCAGTACTTC
TRBV5-4	once	-	TRBJ1-2	CASSLAGGLRVGYTF	TGTGCCAGCAGCTTGGCGGGGGGTCTCCGGGTGGGCTACACCTTC
TRBV7-9	once	TRBD2	TRBJ2-5	CASSLPRRGGFGQETQYF	TGTGCCAGCAGCTTGCCACGGCGGGGGGGCTTCGGGCAAGAGACCCAGTACTTC